This entry concerns a single TCR beta chain. Antigen specificity is unknown. PCR was performed using 60 Vbeta and 13 Jbeta primers. TCRdb keeps only in-frame clones here, not all; method: immunoSEQ multiplex PCR. The table lists 75,000 to 95,000 clones, 80% to 90% of them singletons, with approximately 5.6% in the top ten. The sample comes from a study of cytomegalovirus exposure and HLA in healthy donors. Study observations and caveats: Reportedly, fewer N-insertions than the approximately 690-donor mean appeared in an Asian-associated ancestry cluster in a later analysis. In vitro work confirmed that a few CMV-associated chains recognize CMV antigens. Per a later analysis, 15,000 to 20,000 TCR beta sequences showed association with HLA alleles at 0.05 false discovery rate.

V shed 6 bases, J shed 3 bases, and the junction held 6 bases outside the gene matches. This CDR3 has 14 residues. Germline V gives CDR1 PRHDT, CDR2 FYEKMQ (reference sequence). The rearrangement uses TRBV13 and TRBJ2-7, with 9 bases fitting TRBD1. The sample comprised PBMCs. This TCR was sampled from a woman younger than 35 in good health and CMV-seropositive. The CDR3 DNA sequence: TGTGCCAGCAGGATCGGGACAGGGCTCTACGAGCAGTACTTC. Its translation: CASRIGTGLYEQYF.